A single sample gave rise to the 6 T cell receptor beta chains below, sequenced in a study of chemoradiotherapy in HPV16-positive cancers (dated by TCRdb to the early 2020s). Library preparation used the immunoSEQ multiplex PCR assay. TCRdb limited this immuneACCESS table to in-frame rearrangements with V and J called. A share of clones is missing; checked studies link under half to unresolved V genes, and the rest is unexplained. In this sample the table shows tens of thousands of clones, 73% of which occur a single time. Of the sample, 2% to 3% falls within the top ten clones. Sampling was carried out from a patient who underwent chemoradiotherapy. The receptors were sampled from a human donor with HPV-associated anogenital cancer.

The CDR3 DNA is TGTGCCTGGCAGACAGGGACCACGCAGTATTTT. Its protein product is CAWQTGTTQYF. The chain couples TRBV30 to TRBJ2-3; 7 nucleotides line up with TRBD1. V lost 5 bases and J lost 9; bases outside the gene matches: 5. The germline V gene encodes CDR1 GTSNPN and CDR2 SVGIG (reference sequence). The length of the CDR3 is 11 residues.

V is TRBV28 and J is TRBJ1-6, with TRBD1 as a possible D gene (5 bases). Between the trimmed V and J ends, which lost 5 bases and 10 bases, there was a span of 18 bases. The germline V gene has CDR1 MDHEN and CDR2 SYDVKM. This CDR3 is 15 amino acids long. Here the CDR3 DNA reads TGTGCCAGCAGTCAAGGGACGCGCGTGGGGTCACCCCTCCACTTT. Translation: CASSQGTRVGSPLHF.

This clone was detected a few times. This chain connects TRBV10-3 to TRBJ1-2, with a tentative D call TRBD1 (6 bases). Trimming took 7 bases from V and 4 from J, leaving 13 bases between them. The CDR3 loop spans 13 amino acids. The germline CDR1 and CDR2 sequences are ENHRY and SYGVKD. The DNA of the CDR3 is TGTGCCATCACGCAGGGGTGGGGCTATGGCTACACCTTC. Amino acids: CAITQGWGYGYTF.

The rearrangement links TRBV5-6 to TRBJ2-5, with D hard to call. This CDR3 region has 15 residues. CDR1 SGHDT and CDR2 YYEEEE come from the germline V gene. Trimming removed 3 bases from V and 3 bases from J, with 15 bases in between. The chain's CDR3 is CASSSSLSPEETQYF. The CDR3 DNA is TGTGCCAGCAGCTCGTCCCTAAGCCCAGAAGAGACCCAGTACTTC.

The rearrangement links TRBV15 to TRBJ1-1; 7 bases line up with TRBD1. This CDR3 region has 12 residues. The ends lost 5 bases at V and 4 bases at J; junction bases unmatched: 1. From germline, CDR1 is LNHNV and CDR2 YYDKDF (reference sequence). CDR3 sequence: CATSDRVTEAFF. The DNA for the CDR3 is TGTGCCACCAGCGACAGGGTCACTGAAGCTTTCTTT. The full variable domain, completed using reference TRBV15 and TRBJ1-1, is DAMVIQNPRYQVTQFGKPVTLSCSQTLNHNVMYWYQQKSSQAPKLLFHYYDKDFNNEADTPDNFQSRRPNTSFCFLDIRSPGLGDTAMYLCATSDRVTEAFFGQGTRLTVV.

This clone was detected a few times. For the CDR3, the DNA is TGTGCCTGGAGGAACTGGCGGGGGAGAGGCGATGAGCAGTTCTTC. Amino acid sequence: CAWRNWRGRGDEQFF. The rearrangement links TRBV30 to TRBJ2-1; 7 positions match TRBD2. J lost 8 bases, V lost 3 bases, and 13 bases had no gene match. Germline values: CDR1 GTSNPN, CDR2 SVGIG (reference sequence). The CDR3 is 15 residues long.